This TCR beta chain was found in a study of cytomegalovirus exposure and HLA in healthy donors. Study findings and constraints: Most subjects' HLA-A and HLA-B alleles were reportedly predicted from TCR beta sequences. One later analysis reportedly identified an Asian-associated ancestry cluster that showed fewer N-insertions than the roughly 700-donor mean.

PCR was performed using 60 Vbeta and 13 Jbeta primers. In the original analysis: Later, an analysis found about 83 million unique TCR beta chains, and approximately 10 million of these were shared. Sequencing used immunoSEQ multiplex PCR; TCRdb keeps in-frame clones, though not all of them. The V and J calls and clone size were taken over from that table, and D and trimming were inferred from the DNA. The table shows about 140,000 clones, with 65% to 80% occurring only once. This clone was counted a few times. Its antigen is undetermined. Trimming removed 6 bases from V and 6 bases from J; junction bases left unmatched: 0. In germline, CDR1 is MRHNA, CDR2 SNTAGT. The CDR3 contains 13 residues.

This sequence originates from a woman aged 25 to 39 in good health and CMV-seronegative. The chain recombines TRBV6-4 with TRBJ2-2; 11 positions match TRBD1. The source material was PBMCs. The CDR3 reads CASRGQGAGELFF. The CDR3 DNA is TGTGCCAGCAGGGGACAGGGGGCCGGGGAGCTGTTTTTT.